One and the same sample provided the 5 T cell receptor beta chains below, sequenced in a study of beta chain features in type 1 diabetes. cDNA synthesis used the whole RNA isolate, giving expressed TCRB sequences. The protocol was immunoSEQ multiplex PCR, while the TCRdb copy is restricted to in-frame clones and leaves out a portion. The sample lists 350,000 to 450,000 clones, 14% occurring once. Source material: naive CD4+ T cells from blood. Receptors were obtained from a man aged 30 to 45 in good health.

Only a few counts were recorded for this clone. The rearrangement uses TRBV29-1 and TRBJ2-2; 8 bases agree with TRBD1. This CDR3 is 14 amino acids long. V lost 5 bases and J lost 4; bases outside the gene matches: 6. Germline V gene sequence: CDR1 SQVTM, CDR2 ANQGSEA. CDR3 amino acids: CSVSQGATTGELFF. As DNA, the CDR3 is TGCAGCGTTTCCCAGGGGGCGACCACCGGGGAGCTGTTTTTT.

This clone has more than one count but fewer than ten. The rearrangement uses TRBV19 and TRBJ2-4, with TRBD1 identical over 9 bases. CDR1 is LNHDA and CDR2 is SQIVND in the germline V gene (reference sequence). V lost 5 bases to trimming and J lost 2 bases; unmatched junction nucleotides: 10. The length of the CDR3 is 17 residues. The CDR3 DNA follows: TGTGCCAGTAGTCCTGGACAGGGGATCGGGTCCAAAAACATTCAGTACTTC. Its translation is CASSPGQGIGSKNIQYF. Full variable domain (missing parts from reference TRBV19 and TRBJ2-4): DGGITQSPKYLFRKEGQNVTLSCEQNLNHDAMYWYRQDPGQGLRLIYYSQIVNDFQKGDIAEGYSVSREKKESFPLTVTSAQKNPTAFYLCASSPGQGIGSKNIQYFGAGTRLSVL.

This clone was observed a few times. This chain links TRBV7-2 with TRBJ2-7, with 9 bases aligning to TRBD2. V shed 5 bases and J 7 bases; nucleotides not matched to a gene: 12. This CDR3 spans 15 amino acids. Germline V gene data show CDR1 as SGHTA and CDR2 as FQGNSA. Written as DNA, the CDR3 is TGTGCCAGCAGCGTATCTAGCGGGGCCTATAGTGAGCAGTACTTC. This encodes CASSVSSGAYSEQYF.

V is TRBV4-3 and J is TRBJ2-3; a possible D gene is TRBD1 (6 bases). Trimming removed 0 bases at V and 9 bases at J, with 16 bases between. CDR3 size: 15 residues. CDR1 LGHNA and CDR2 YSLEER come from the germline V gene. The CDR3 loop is CASSQDTPGVMTQYF. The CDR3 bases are TGCGCCAGCAGCCAAGATACTCCAGGGGTAATGACGCAGTATTTT.

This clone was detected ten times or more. This chain's CDR3 is CAWSVGQAINEQFF. CDR3 bases: TGTGCCTGGAGTGTGGGACAGGCCATCAATGAGCAGTTCTTC. This chain links TRBV30 with TRBJ2-1; 8 bases align to TRBD1. Germline CDR1 GTSNPN, CDR2 SVGIG (reference sequence). Trimming at V came to 0 bases and at J to 6 bases, leaving 4 bases not matched to a gene. CDR3 length: 14 amino acids.